The rows below give T cell receptor beta chains drawn from one sample of a study of CD8 T cells in Susac syndrome. TCRdb re-called the immunoSEQ multiplex PCR reads through MiXCR, storing one row per CDR3 protein. This table has about 190,000 distinct CDR3 sequences, 95% appearing once. The sequencing sample was made of CD4+ T cells from PBMCs. The receptor set was obtained from a human donor in good health. CDR3s include the opening cysteine and the closing phenylalanine or tryptophan. D genes are given only for firm matches. The size field is filled for only some rows; it gives once, few, many or a size class.

size	V	D	J	CDR3	DNA
few	TRBV11-2	.	TRBJ1-1	CASRGQANTEAFF	TGTGCCAGCAGGGGACAAGCGAACACTGAAGCTTTCTTT
.	TRBV20-1	.	TRBJ1-1	CSAPQGNTEAFF	TGCAGTGCCCCACAGGGTAACACTGAAGCTTTCTTT
.	TRBV29-1	.	TRBJ1-1	CSVDNEMNTEAFF	TGCAGCGTGGATAACGAGATGAACACTGAAGCTTTCTTT
.	TRBV24-1	TRBD1	TRBJ2-1	CATSDPGTDNNEQFF	TGTGCCACCAGTGATCCCGGGACAGACAACAATGAGCAGTTCTTC
.	TRBV20-1	.	TRBJ2-1	CSASREGSYNEQFF	TGCAGCGCTTCCCGAGAGGGTTCCTACAATGAGCAGTTCTTC
.	TRBV7-2	.	TRBJ2-3	CASRTSTDTQYF	TGTGCCAGCAGGACTAGCACAGATACGCAGTATTTT
.	TRBV29-1	.	TRBJ1-5	CSVRVGNQPQHF	TGCAGCGTTAGGGTGGGCAATCAGCCCCAGCATTTT
.	TRBV20-1	.	TRBJ2-1	CSASYINEQFF	TGCAGTGCCAGTTACATCAATGAGCAGTTCTTC
once	TRBV5-4	.	TRBJ1-1	CASSLGGNSMNTEAFF	TGTGCCAGCAGCTTGGGAGGTAACAGCATGAACACTGAAGCTTTCTTT
once	TRBV30	TRBD1	TRBJ2-2	CAWETGVDTGELFF	TGTGCCTGGGAGACAGGGGTGGACACCGGGGAGCTGTTTTTT
.	TRBV20-1	.	TRBJ1-2	CSATPGRPDGYTF	TGCAGTGCGACCCCCGGGCGTCCTGACGGCTACACCTTC
.	TRBV7-2	.	TRBJ1-1	CASSLEQGLGAFF	TGTGCCAGCAGCTTAGAACAGGGACTTGGAGCTTTCTTT
.	TRBV4-1	.	TRBJ1-4	CASSQDRGALREKLFF	TGCGCCAGCAGCCAAGATAGGGGGGCCCTTCGGGAAAAACTGTTTTTT
once	TRBV20-1	.	TRBJ2-3	CSGEGEASTDTQYF	TGCAGTGGCGAAGGGGAGGCGAGCACAGATACGCAGTATTTT
.	TRBV29-1	.	TRBJ2-5	CSVRTEETQYF	TGCAGCGTTAGGACAGAAGAGACCCAGTACTTC
.	TRBV20-1	TRBD1	TRBJ1-2	CSAREGANF	TGCAGTGCCAGAGAGGGGGCGAACTTC
.	TRBV12-3/TRBV12-4	.	TRBJ2-1	CASSGSLGRYNEQFF	TGTGCCAGCAGTGGTAGCTTAGGCCGATACAATGAGCAGTTCTTC
.	TRBV5-1	TRBD1	TRBJ2-3	CASTRWDSTDTQYF	TGCGCCAGCACCCGATGGGACAGTACAGATACGCAGTATTTT
once	TRBV27	TRBD1	TRBJ2-4	CASRGTGLSIQYF	TGTGCCAGCAGGGGGACAGGGTTGAGCATTCAGTACTTC
.	TRBV7-2	.	TRBJ2-3	CASSPMGSATDTQYF	TGTGCCAGCAGCCCCATGGGGTCAGCCACAGATACGCAGTATTTT
.	TRBV9	TRBD1	TRBJ1-4	CASSPRGQPKLFF	TGTGCCAGCAGCCCGAGGGGACAGCCAAAACTGTTTTTT
.	TRBV5-6	.	TRBJ1-1	CASSLVEDTEAFF	TGTGCCAGCAGCTTGGTGGAGGACACTGAAGCTTTCTTT
.	TRBV30	.	TRBJ1-5	CAWSVLREPQHF	TGTGCCTGGAGTGTCCTCAGGGAGCCCCAGCATTTT
.	TRBV7-7	.	TRBJ1-5	CASSRRAGALMDQPQHF	TGTGCCAGCAGCCGGAGGGCAGGGGCGCTGATGGATCAGCCCCAGCATTTT
once	TRBV30	.	TRBJ2-3	CAWSGSGPTDTQYF	TGTGCCTGGAGTGGGAGCGGCCCCACAGATACGCAGTATTTT
.	TRBV2	.	TRBJ2-3	CASSRSQTGATQYF	TGTGCCAGCAGTCGATCCCAAACGGGGGCTACGCAGTATTTT
.	TRBV30	.	TRBJ1-1	CAWSWETEAFF	TGTGCCTGGAGTTGGGAAACTGAAGCTTTCTTT
.	TRBV2	.	TRBJ1-2	CASSERLQDYGYTF	TGTGCCAGCAGTGAAAGGTTGCAAGACTATGGCTACACCTTC
.	TRBV5-1	.	TRBJ2-1	CASSVLSGDNEQFF	TGCGCCAGCAGCGTGTTAAGCGGAGACAATGAGCAGTTCTTC